The 6 T cell receptor beta chains presented below share a single source sample, sequenced in a study of vaccination effects on CD4 cells after COVID-19. The assay was immunoSEQ multiplex PCR, and TCRdb's table has in-frame clones only and misses some. The sample has under 80,000 clones; about four fifths are singletons. ViraFEST used viral peptide pools to expand antigen-specific CD4+ T cells before sequencing. Once cultured for 10 days, the cells underwent separation to obtain CD4+ T cells. In the vaccine recipients, nucleocapsid antibodies were negative and there was no prior SARS-CoV-2 infection. These TCRs are of unknown antigen specificity. The source was CD4+ T cells from PBMCs cultured with SARS-CoV-2 spike peptides, collected before COVID-19 vaccination. The source of these receptors is a human donor who received a COVID-19 vaccine.

This clone was observed once. The CDR3 protein is CASKRPVYGYTF. The CDR3 DNA reads TGTGCCAGCAAGCGGCCTGTCTATGGCTACACCTTC. V usage is TRBV28 and J usage is TRBJ1-2; unclear D gene. This CDR3 is 12 amino acids long. Germline-derived CDR1 and CDR2 are MDHEN and SYDVKM. V was cut by 7 bases and J by 4 bases, with 10 bases left in between.

This chain connects TRBV6-4 to TRBJ1-2; D is unclear. Germline V gives CDR1 MRHNA, CDR2 SNTAGT. This CDR3 is 15 amino acids long. Deletions cut 2 bases from V and 4 bases from J, with 14 bases between. CDR3 protein: CASSDGQRGIYGYTF. The CDR3 DNA follows: TGTGCCAGCAGTGACGGGCAACGTGGGATCTATGGCTACACCTTC.

The V gene is TRBV28, the J gene TRBJ1-6, with D possibly TRBD1 on 5 matching bases. V dropped 5 bases and J dropped 9 bases, with 20 bases sitting between them. The CDR3 covers 16 residues. The germline gives CDR1 MDHEN, CDR2 SYDVKM. The DNA of the CDR3 is TGTGCCAGCAGTCTGAAGGGCAGTTCAAGGGGTTCACCCCTCCACTTT. Residues: CASSLKGSSRGSPLHF.

This sequence joins TRBV12-3 or TRBV12-4 and TRBJ2-1, with TRBD1 matching over 10 bases. There are 13 residues in the CDR3. The J segment lost 9 bases and the V segment lost 5 bases, leaving 4 bases of the junction unmatched. CDR3 in DNA: TGTGCCAGCAGTCCTCGGACAGGGGGTGAGCAGTTCTTC. Its protein product is CASSPRTGGEQFF.

The table lists this clone with a count of one. The chain couples TRBV7-2 to TRBJ2-7; 7 nucleotides match TRBD1. Germline CDR1 SGHTA, CDR2 FQGNSA. Losses at the gene ends were 1 base for V and 0 bases for J; bases not matched to a gene: 3. This CDR3 is built from 15 residues. The DNA of the CDR3 is TGTGCCAGCAGCTTAGGGACAGGAAGCTCCTACGAGCAGTACGTC. Amino acid sequence: CASSLGTGSSYEQYV.

This clone appeared a single time. The V gene is TRBV6-2 or TRBV6-3, the J gene TRBJ2-7; 13 bases are a match to TRBD2. V shed 5 bases, J shed 1 base, and the junction held 17 bases outside the gene matches. This CDR3 has 20 amino acids. Germline lookup yields CDR1 MNHEY and CDR2 SVGEGT. CDR3 loop: CASSPATLLAGGPVSYEQYV. DNA for the CDR3: TGTGCCAGCAGTCCCGCCACGTTACTAGCGGGGGGGCCGGTATCCTACGAGCAGTACGTC.